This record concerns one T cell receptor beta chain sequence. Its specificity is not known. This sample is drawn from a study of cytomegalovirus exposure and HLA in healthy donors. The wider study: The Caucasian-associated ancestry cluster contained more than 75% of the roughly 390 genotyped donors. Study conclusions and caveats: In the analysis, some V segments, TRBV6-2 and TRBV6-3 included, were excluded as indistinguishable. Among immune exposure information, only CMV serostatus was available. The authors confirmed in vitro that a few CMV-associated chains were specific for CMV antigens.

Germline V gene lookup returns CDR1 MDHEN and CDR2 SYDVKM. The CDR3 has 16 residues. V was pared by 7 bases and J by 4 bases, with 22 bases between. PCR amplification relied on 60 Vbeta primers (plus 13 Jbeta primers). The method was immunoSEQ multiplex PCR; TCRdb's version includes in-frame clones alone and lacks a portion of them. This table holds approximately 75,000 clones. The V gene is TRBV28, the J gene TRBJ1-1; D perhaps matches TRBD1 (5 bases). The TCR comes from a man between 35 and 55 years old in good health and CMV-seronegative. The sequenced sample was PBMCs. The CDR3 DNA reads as TGTGCCAGCACACGACTAGGGCTTTCAGGGAGCACTGAAGCTTTCTTT. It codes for CASTRLGLSGSTEAFF.